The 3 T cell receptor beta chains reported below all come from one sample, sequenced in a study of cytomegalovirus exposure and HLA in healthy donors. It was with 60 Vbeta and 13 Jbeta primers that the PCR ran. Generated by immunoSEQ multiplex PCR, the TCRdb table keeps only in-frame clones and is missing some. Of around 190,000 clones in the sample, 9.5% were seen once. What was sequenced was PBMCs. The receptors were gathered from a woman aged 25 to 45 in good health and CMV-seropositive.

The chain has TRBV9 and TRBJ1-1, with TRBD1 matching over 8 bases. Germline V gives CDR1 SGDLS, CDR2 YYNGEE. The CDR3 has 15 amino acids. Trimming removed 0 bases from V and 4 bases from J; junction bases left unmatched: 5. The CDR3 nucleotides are TGTGCCAGCAGCGTAGGGAGCAGGGGGCGCACTGAAGCTTTCTTT. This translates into CASSVGSRGRTEAFF.

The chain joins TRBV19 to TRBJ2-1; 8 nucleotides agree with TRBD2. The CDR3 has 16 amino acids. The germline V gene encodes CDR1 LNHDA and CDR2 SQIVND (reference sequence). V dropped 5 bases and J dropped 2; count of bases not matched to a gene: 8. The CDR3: CASSLPSGSAYNEQFF. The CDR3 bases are TGTGCCAGTAGTCTTCCCAGCGGGAGTGCCTACAATGAGCAGTTCTTC.

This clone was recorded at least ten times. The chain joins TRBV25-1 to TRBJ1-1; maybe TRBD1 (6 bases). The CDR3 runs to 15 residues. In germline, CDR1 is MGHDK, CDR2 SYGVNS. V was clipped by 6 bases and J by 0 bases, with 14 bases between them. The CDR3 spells CASSLLQGLNTEAFF. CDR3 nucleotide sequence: TGTGCCAGCAGCCTTCTACAGGGCCTGAACACTGAAGCTTTCTTT. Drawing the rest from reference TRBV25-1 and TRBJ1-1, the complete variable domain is EADIYQTPRYLVIGTGKKITLECSQTMGHDKMYWYQQDPGMELHLIHYSYGVNSTEKGDLSSESTVSRIRTEHFPLTLESARPSHTSQYLCASSLLQGLNTEAFFGQGTRLTVV.